These T cell receptor beta chains were read from a single sample in a study of PD-1 blockade in classical Hodgkin lymphoma. Data came from immunoSEQ multiplex PCR; TCRdb stores just in-frame clones and leaves some out. The sample lists 90,000 or so clones, around 90% occurring once. Here the sequenced sample was peripheral blood mononuclear cells (PBMCs), taken before the second cycle of nivolumab. These receptors originate from a human donor with classical Hodgkin lymphoma. Each CDR3 is given with its conserved first and last residue. A D gene is named only where the DNA matches it firmly. Clone size is stated in some rows and not others, as once, few, many or a class when expanded.

TRBV28	TRBJ2-5	TRBD1	-	TGTGCCAGCAGTTACAGGGGGCGCCATAAAGAGACCCAGTACTTC	CASSYRGRHKETQYF
TRBV5-6	TRBJ1-1	TRBD1	-	TGTGCCAGCAGCGCCCGGGACAGGGCCACTGAAGCTTTCTTT	CASSARDRATEAFF
TRBV5-6	TRBJ2-7	-	-	TGTGCCAGCAGCGCGCCGAACTGGGGGGGCCCAAGCGAGCAGTACTTC	CASSAPNWGGPSEQYF
TRBV29-1	TRBJ2-1	TRBD1	-	TGCAGCGTTGATGACAGGGACAATGAGCAGTTCTTC	CSVDDRDNEQFF
TRBV28	TRBJ2-2	TRBD1	-	TGTGCCAGCAATCATAACACAGGGGTAGATTCAGAAGGGTTGTTTATCACCGGGGAGCTGTTTTTT	CASNHNTGVDSEGLFITGELFF
TRBV28	TRBJ1-2	TRBD1	-	TGTGCCAGCAGTTATACTTCTCTTGGGACAGGGGGCTCCTATGGCTACACCTTC	CASSYTSLGTGGSYGYTF
TRBV28	TRBJ1-3	-	-	TGTGCCAGCCATTCGGGGGGGAACCTTGGAAACACCATATATTTT	CASHSGGNLGNTIYF
TRBV9	TRBJ1-1	TRBD1	once	TGTGCCGGTAATCCAGGACAGGGAGTTGAAGCTTTCTTT	CAGNPGQGVEAFF
TRBV30	TRBJ1-4	TRBD1	-	TGTGCCTGGAGTCTGGGACAGGGCGTCGAAAAACTGTTTTTT	CAWSLGQGVEKLFF
TRBV18	TRBJ2-7	TRBD1	-	TGTGCCAGCTCCCCGACAGGGGGATTATACTACGAGCAGTACTTC	CASSPTGGLYYEQYF
TRBV5-1	TRBJ2-3	TRBD1	-	TGCGCCAGCAGCCGGACAGGGGGAATAGATACGCAGTATTTT	CASSRTGGIDTQYF
TRBV28	TRBJ1-2	-	-	TGTGCCAGCAGTCGACTTAGGGGAGTTGGCTATGGCTACACCTTC	CASSRLRGVGYGYTF
TRBV6-1	TRBJ2-1	-	-	TGTGCCACGACGACAGGCTACAATGAGCAGTTCTTC	CATTTGYNEQFF
TRBV10-2	TRBJ2-1	TRBD2	-	TGCGCCAGCAGTGACCGGGGGGAGCCCTCCTACAATGAGCAGTTCTTC	CASSDRGEPSYNEQFF
TRBV28	TRBJ2-7	-	-	TGTGCCAGCAGTCGAGGGGGACCAGGCACCTACGAGCAGTACTTC	CASSRGGPGTYEQYF
TRBV6-1	TRBJ2-1	TRBD1	-	TGTGCCAGCAGTGCGGGACAGGGTACCTACAATGAGCAGTTCTTC	CASSAGQGTYNEQFF
TRBV9	TRBJ1-1	TRBD1	once	TGTGCCAGCAGCGGGAGACAGGGAGAAGCTTTCTTT	CASSGRQGEAFF
TRBV11-2	TRBJ2-1	TRBD2	-	TGTGCCAGCAGCTTAGCGAGCGGGAGAAGGAGTGAGCAGTTCTTC	CASSLASGRRSEQFF
TRBV5-5	TRBJ1-5	TRBD1	-	TGTGCCAGCAGCTTGGCGGGACAGGGGGTTCAGCCCCAGCATTTT	CASSLAGQGVQPQHF
TRBV12-5	TRBJ2-1	-	-	TGTGCTAGTGGTTTGGACCCAGGTGAGCAGTTCTTC	CASGLDPGEQFF
TRBV2	TRBJ1-1	TRBD1	-	TGTGCCAGCAGTACAGGGGGCACTGAAGCTTTCTTT	CASSTGGTEAFF
TRBV11-1	TRBJ2-2	-	-	TGTGCCAGCAGCCCCCAATTGAACACCGGGGAGCTGTTTTTT	CASSPQLNTGELFF
TRBV5-1	TRBJ1-1	-	-	TGCGCCAGCAGCTTGTCGACAGGGAACACTGAAGCTTTCTTT	CASSLSTGNTEAFF
TRBV5-1	TRBJ1-2	-	-	TGCGCCAGCAGCTCGTCCTATGGCTACACCTTC	CASSSSYGYTF